The 17 T cell receptor beta chains below come from one sample, sequenced in a study of shared clonotypes between healthy human individuals. Measured with immunoSEQ multiplex PCR; TCRdb has only the in-frame clones, and not every one. Here the sample spans around 750,000 clones, roughly 70% being singletons. The specimen was memory CD4+ T cells sorted from blood. Sample subset: CD45RA-negative fraction. The receptors originated from a young woman in good health.

There are a few counts of this clone. The J gene is TRBJ1-1, the V gene TRBV19; 7 bases are shared with TRBD1. The CDR3 extends over 13 amino acids. The germline CDR1 and CDR2 sequences are LNHDA and SQIVND (reference sequence). Trimming removed 10 bases from V and 3 bases from J; junction bases left unmatched: 8. The CDR3 coding sequence is TGTGCCACCGTTAAGGGACAGTACACTGAAGCTTTCTTT. Encoded protein: CATVKGQYTEAFF.

This chain uses TRBV28 with TRBJ1-2; D not resolved. Trimming left V 3 bases short and J 2 bases short, with 16 bases between. This CDR3 has 16 amino acids. Germline-derived CDR1 and CDR2 are MDHEN and SYDVKM. The CDR3 spells CASSFLSQSANYGYTF. The CDR3 region has the DNA TGTGCCAGCAGTTTCCTTTCCCAATCGGCCAACTATGGCTACACCTTC.

V usage is TRBV25-1 and J usage is TRBJ2-7; possible D gene TRBD1, 7 bases. The germline gives CDR1 MGHDK, CDR2 SYGVNS. V was pared by 5 bases and J by 0 bases, with 11 bases between. The CDR3 is 14 residues long. The CDR3 protein is CASSRQGGSYEQYF. CDR3 bases: TGTGCCAGCAGTAGACAGGGAGGCTCCTACGAGCAGTACTTC.

The chain carries TRBV30 and TRBJ1-1; D not resolved. There are 12 residues in the CDR3. Trimming took off 5 bases at V and 1 base at J, with 8 bases between the two ends. Germline assignment: CDR1 GTSNPN and CDR2 SVGIG (reference sequence). The CDR3 DNA follows: TGTGCCTGGGGCGGAAGGAACACTGAAGCTTTCTTT. Translated: CAWGGRNTEAFF.

The chain employs TRBV4-2 and TRBJ1-4; possibly TRBD1 for D (6 bases). Between the trimmed V and J ends, which lost 1 base and 8 bases, there was a span of 14 bases. The CDR3 length is 15 residues. Germline CDR1 LGHNA, CDR2 YNFKEQ. Here the CDR3 DNA reads TGTGCCAGCAGCCAAGTCGCTACAGGGAAGGAAAAACTGTTTTTT. Translating it yields CASSQVATGKEKLFF.

The V and J genes are TRBV6-1 and TRBJ1-5; D unclear. In germline, CDR1 is MNHNS, CDR2 SASEGT. V shed 6 bases and J shed 4 bases, with 16 bases lying between them. The CDR3 runs 15 residues. The CDR3 DNA reads TGTGCCAGCAGGCTGCAGTCCTCTACTAATCAGCCCCAGCATTTT. Its translation: CASRLQSSTNQPQHF.

The chain employs TRBV28 and TRBJ1-2; D perhaps matches TRBD1 (5 bases). CDR3 length equals 13 residues. V lost 3 bases and J 2 bases, leaving 7 bases between the germline ends. CDR1 is MDHEN and CDR2 is SYDVKM in the germline V gene. The CDR3 sequence is CASSFNRNYGYTF. CDR3 bases: TGTGCCAGCAGTTTTAACAGGAACTATGGCTACACCTTC.

The chain couples TRBV28 to TRBJ2-5; D is perhaps TRBD1 (5 bases). The CDR3 consists of 12 residues. The V gene's germline CDR1 is MDHEN and CDR2 SYDVKM. V was pared by 7 bases and J by 1 base, with 7 bases between. CDR3 nucleotides: TGTGCCAGCAAGGGGCCCCAAGAGACCCAGTACTTC. As protein: CASKGPQETQYF.

The rearrangement joins TRBV7-2 to TRBJ2-7; D is undetermined. Germline-derived CDR1 and CDR2 are SGHTA and FQGNSA. There are 15 residues in the CDR3. The ends were cut back, 2 bases at V and 6 bases at J, with 17 bases in the middle. This CDR3 reads CASSLSALLPVEQYF. As DNA, the CDR3 is TGTGCCAGCAGCTTATCTGCCTTGCTCCCTGTCGAGCAGTACTTC.

The gene calls are TRBV28 and TRBJ1-5, with a possible D match to TRBD1 (5 bases). The CDR3 consists of 12 residues. Deletions cut 6 bases from V and 9 bases from J, with 12 bases between. The germline gives CDR1 MDHEN, CDR2 SYDVKM. For the CDR3, the DNA is TGTGCCAGCAGATCCCAGGGTTTGCCCCAGCATTTT. Its translation: CASRSQGLPQHF.

On this clone itself: Compared with germline, one end of the junction differs, possibly owing to a read error. This chain joins TRBV2 and TRBJ1-2; the D gene is possibly TRBD1 (6 bases). The CDR3 has 11 amino acids. CDR1 and CDR2 from the germline V gene are SNHLY and FYNNEI. The CDR3 DNA sequence: TGTGCCAGCAGTCTACAGGGAGGTCTTTCCTTC. Translated, it gives CASSLQGGLSF.

Note on this clone: The same CDR3 can be traced to other DNA sequences in this sample. The genes are TRBV6-6 and TRBJ2-1; D uncertain. This CDR3 has 12 residues. Germline CDR1 reads MNHNY; CDR2 reads SVGAGI (reference sequence). Trimming left V 0 bases short and J 7 bases short, with 4 bases between. DNA of the CDR3: TGTGCCAGCAGTTACTCGAATAATGAGCAGTTCTTC. This translates into CASSYSNNEQFF.

The V gene is TRBV2, the J gene TRBJ1-5; D unclear. Germline assignment: CDR1 SNHLY and CDR2 FYNNEI. This CDR3 spans 15 amino acids. Trimming cost V 1 base and J 0 bases, with 7 bases left between them. CDR3 nucleotide sequence: TGTGCCAGCAGTGAAGTAGGGTTTAGCAATCAGCCCCAGCATTTT. Its protein product is CASSEVGFSNQPQHF.

The chain carries TRBV4-1 and TRBJ1-4; the D is unclear. The CDR3 is made up of 12 amino acids. Germline lookup yields CDR1 MGHRA and CDR2 YSYEKL. V was cut by 2 bases and J by 8 bases, with 6 bases left in between. The CDR3 DNA is TGCGCCAGCAGCCAACCATTCGAAAAACTGTTTTTT. Its protein is CASSQPFEKLFF.

At least ten counts were recorded for this clone. The sample contains more than one DNA sequence encoding this CDR3. The chain links TRBV5-1 to TRBJ1-2; maybe TRBD1 (6 bases). Trimming took 0 bases from V and 5 from J, leaving 8 bases between them. The germline gives CDR1 SGHRS, CDR2 YFSETQ. The CDR3 consists of 13 residues. CDR3 in DNA: TGCGCCAGCAGCTTGGGGGACATTTATGGCTACACCTTC. Amino acid sequence: CASSLGDIYGYTF.

The chain links TRBV5-1 to TRBJ1-2; D perhaps matches TRBD1 (6 bases). Trimming pared 4 bases from V and 1 base from J, leaving 8 bases between. Germline assignment: CDR1 SGHRS and CDR2 YFSETQ. This CDR3 comprises 13 residues. The CDR3, as DNA: TGCGCCAGCAGCCGGGACATTAACTATGGCTACACCTTC. This gives the protein CASSRDINYGYTF. Filled out from reference TRBV5-1 and TRBJ1-2, the complete variable domain reads KAGVTQTPRYLIKTRGQQVTLSCSPISGHRSVSWYQQTPGQGLQFLFEYFSETQRNKGNFPGRFSGRQFSNSRSEMNVSTLELGDSALYLCASSRDINYGYTFGSGTRLTVV.

This clone was detected ten times or more. CDR3 bases: TGTGCCAGTAGACTCCTGTACTCTGGGGCCAACGTCCTGACTTTC. It specifies CASRLLYSGANVLTF. The chain is built from TRBV19 and TRBJ2-6; D unclear. V lost 6 bases, J lost 0 bases, and 9 bases lay in between. The germline V gene has CDR1 LNHDA and CDR2 SQIVND (reference sequence). This CDR3 comprises 15 residues.